These T cell receptor beta chains were read from a single sample in a study of T cell changes during pregnancy in multiple sclerosis. Sequencing used immunoSEQ multiplex PCR; TCRdb keeps in-frame clones, though not all of them. In the table there are about 68,000 clones, about 90% of which are singletons. This material consisted of peripheral blood, taken in the second trimester of pregnancy. The receptors here all came from a female donor in good health, enrolled as a control in a pregnancy study. CDR3s include the opening cysteine and the closing phenylalanine or tryptophan. D genes are given only for firm matches. Some rows mark clone size as missing; the rest say once, few, many or name a class of expanded clone.

V gene	J gene	D gene	clone size	CDR3 DNA	CDR3 protein
TRBV4-1	TRBJ2-2	-	-	TGCGCCAGCAGCCAAGTAGCCGGGACAAGTACCGGGGAGCTGTTTTTT	CASSQVAGTSTGELFF
TRBV9	TRBJ2-1	TRBD1	-	TGTGCCAGCAGCCCCCCCGGGTGGAGACAGGGTGACAATGAGCAGTTCTTC	CASSPPGWRQGDNEQFF
TRBV7-8	TRBJ2-3	TRBD2	once	TGTGCCAGCAGCTCCCAAGCGGGGGTGGATACGCAGTATTTT	CASSSQAGVDTQYF
TRBV25-1	TRBJ1-1	-	-	TGTGCCAGCAGCCCATCTCACAAGCGGAACACTGAAGCTTTCTTT	CASSPSHKRNTEAFF
TRBV5-6	TRBJ2-1	TRBD2	-	TGTGCCAGCAGCCTGAACGGACTAGCGGGAGTAGGGACCTACAATGAGCAGTTCTTC	CASSLNGLAGVGTYNEQFF
TRBV29-1	TRBJ1-4	-	-	TGCAGCGCGCTAAGGGGGTCAACTAATGAAAAACTGTTTTTT	CSALRGSTNEKLFF
TRBV27	TRBJ2-1	TRBD2	-	TGTGCCAGCAGCCTACTAGCGGGAGTCCCCGATGAGCAGTTCTTC	CASSLLAGVPDEQFF
TRBV28	TRBJ1-1	-	once	TGTGCCAGCACCCTTGCCGGGGGAACTGAAGCTTTCTTT	CASTLAGGTEAFF
TRBV4-1	TRBJ2-6	-	-	TGCGCCAGCAGCCACCAGGCCCGCTCTGGGGCCAACGTCCTGACTTTC	CASSHQARSGANVLTF
TRBV7-6	TRBJ2-3	-	-	TGTGCCAGCAGCTTCCCGGTCGAAAGTCCCACAGATACGCAGTATTTT	CASSFPVESPTDTQYF
TRBV30	TRBJ1-5	-	-	TGTGCCTGGAGTGGACAGAATAATCAGCCCCAGCATTTT	CAWSGQNNQPQHF
TRBV6-5	TRBJ2-7	TRBD1	-	TGTGCCAGCAGGATGAGCGGGACAGGGAACTACGAGCAGTACTTC	CASRMSGTGNYEQYF
TRBV6-5	TRBJ2-5	-	-	TGTGCCAGCAGCCCCCTAGGAGAGACCCAGTACTTC	CASSPLGETQYF
TRBV11-2	TRBJ1-5	-	-	TGTGCCAGCAGCTTCGAGGGAGTGGAGCCCCAGCATTTT	CASSFEGVEPQHF
TRBV29-1	TRBJ2-1	TRBD1	-	TGCAGCGTTGGTGGGACAGGAAAGCCCGGGCAGTTCTTC	CSVGGTGKPGQFF
TRBV7-8	TRBJ1-1	-	-	TGTGCCAGCAGCTTAGGACAGAACACTGAAGCTTTCTTT	CASSLGQNTEAFF
TRBV18	TRBJ1-1	-	few	TGTGCCAGCTCACCTGACATGAACACTGAAGCTTTCTTT	CASSPDMNTEAFF
TRBV5-1	TRBJ2-6	TRBD2	-	TGCGCCAGCAGCTTGGCCCCCGGGGGAAGCGGGAGGGCCCCCTCTGGGGCCAACGTCCTGACTTTC	CASSLAPGGSGRAPSGANVLTF
TRBV19	TRBJ1-2	-	-	TGTGCCAGTGGGGAGGGCGGGGTACATGGCTACACCTTC	CASGEGGVHGYTF
TRBV28	TRBJ2-1	TRBD2	-	TGTGCCAGCAGAGAACGGACGGGAGGGCCCAGGGAGTTGTTCTTC	CASRERTGGPRELFF
TRBV6-5	TRBJ1-1	-	-	TGTGCCAGCAGTTACCCAGGGTCTGAAGCTTTCTTT	CASSYPGSEAFF
TRBV9	TRBJ2-2	-	few	TGTGCCAGCAGCGTAGCTTTAGGAGGGAACACCGGGGAGCTGTTTTTT	CASSVALGGNTGELFF
TRBV5-1	TRBJ2-1	-	-	TGCGCCAGCAGCTTGGACCGGGGGTATTCCTACAATGAGCAGTTCTTC	CASSLDRGYSYNEQFF
TRBV5-1	TRBJ2-5	-	-	TGCGCCAGCAGCTCCGACAGGCAAGAGACCCAGTACTTC	CASSSDRQETQYF
TRBV7-6	TRBJ2-7	TRBD2	once	TGTGCCAGCAGCCCACATCCTGGGAGGGACCCCTACGAGCAGTACTTC	CASSPHPGRDPYEQYF
TRBV27	TRBJ1-5	-	-	TGTGCCAGCAGTTCTGGGGGGGCGCAGAGCAATCAGCCCCAGCATTTT	CASSSGGAQSNQPQHF
TRBV29-1	TRBJ2-3	TRBD2	-	TGCAGCGTTATGGGACTAGCGGGAGGCACGGCTACCCACACAGATACGCAGTATTTT	CSVMGLAGGTATHTDTQYF
TRBV4-3	TRBJ1-6	-	few	TGCGCCAGCAGTCCTGGGGGGGCGAATAATTCACCCCTCCACTTT	CASSPGGANNSPLHF
TRBV7-2	TRBJ1-1	-	-	TGTGCCAGCAGCTTAGGGGCGAACACTGAAGCTTTCTTT	CASSLGANTEAFF
TRBV12-5	TRBJ2-1	TRBD2	-	TGTGCTAGTGGTTCTGTTAGCGGGAGGGAGGATGAGCAGTTCTTC	CASGSVSGREDEQFF
TRBV7-8	TRBJ1-1	-	-	TGTGCCAGCACTCATACTCGGGCAGGGAGGTTGGACACTGAAGCTTTCTTT	CASTHTRAGRLDTEAFF
TRBV7-2	TRBJ2-7	TRBD2	-	TGTGCCAGCAGCCCGACTAGCGGTCCGACCTCCTACGAGCAGTACTTC	CASSPTSGPTSYEQYF
TRBV11-2	TRBJ2-3	-	-	TGTGCCAGCAGCTTAGGTGGGGCGTGGGTCCCAGATACGCAGTATTTT	CASSLGGAWVPDTQYF
TRBV7-9	TRBJ1-1	-	-	TGTGCCAGCAGCAGACCACAGGGAACTGAAGCTTTCTTT	CASSRPQGTEAFF
TRBV11-3	TRBJ2-7	TRBD1	-	TGTGCCAGCAGCTTTCGGCAGGGGGTCGGCGAGCAGTACTTC	CASSFRQGVGEQYF
TRBV28	TRBJ1-5	-	-	TGTGCCAGCAGTTTGCCAGGGCCGAATCAGCCCCAGCATTTT	CASSLPGPNQPQHF
TRBV14	TRBJ1-4	-	-	TGTGCCAGCAGCCAAGATCGGGTGGCTTTGGGACTTGCAACTAATGAAAAACTGTTTTTT	CASSQDRVALGLATNEKLFF
TRBV7-3	TRBJ2-3	-	-	TGTGCCAGCAGCTTTTGGGGCTTGGGGCTAGTGTCATCAGATACGCAGTATTTT	CASSFWGLGLVSSDTQYF
TRBV4-1	TRBJ1-1	TRBD1	-	TGCGCCAGCAGCCAAGATCAGGGGGTGAACACTGAAGCTTTCTTT	CASSQDQGVNTEAFF
TRBV6-1	TRBJ1-6	TRBD1	-	TGTGCCAGCAGTGAGGCGGGGACAGTAGCATCACCCCTCCACTTT	CASSEAGTVASPLHF
TRBV5-1	TRBJ2-3	TRBD1	once	TGCGCCAGCAGCTTGGGTCGGACAGGGATAACGACAGATACGCAGTATTTT	CASSLGRTGITTDTQYF
TRBV27	TRBJ2-5	TRBD1	-	TGTGCCAGCAGTTCCGGGACAGGGGGCGTCGAGACCCAGTACTTC	CASSSGTGGVETQYF
TRBV11-2	TRBJ2-5	-	-	TGTGCCAGCAGCTTAGTTGGGGGGGGGCACCAAGAGACCCAGTACTTC	CASSLVGGGHQETQYF
TRBV28	TRBJ2-7	-	-	TGTGCCAGCAGACAGGCCCCGTCCTACGAGCAGTACTTC	CASRQAPSYEQYF
TRBV5-1	TRBJ2-5	TRBD1	-	TGCGCCAGCAGCTTGATGGGTTGGGACAGGGGGCCGGTATACTTC	CASSLMGWDRGPVYF
TRBV28	TRBJ2-7	-	-	TGTGCCAGCAGTTCGGCTAACGGGGACAACGAGCAGTACTTC	CASSSANGDNEQYF